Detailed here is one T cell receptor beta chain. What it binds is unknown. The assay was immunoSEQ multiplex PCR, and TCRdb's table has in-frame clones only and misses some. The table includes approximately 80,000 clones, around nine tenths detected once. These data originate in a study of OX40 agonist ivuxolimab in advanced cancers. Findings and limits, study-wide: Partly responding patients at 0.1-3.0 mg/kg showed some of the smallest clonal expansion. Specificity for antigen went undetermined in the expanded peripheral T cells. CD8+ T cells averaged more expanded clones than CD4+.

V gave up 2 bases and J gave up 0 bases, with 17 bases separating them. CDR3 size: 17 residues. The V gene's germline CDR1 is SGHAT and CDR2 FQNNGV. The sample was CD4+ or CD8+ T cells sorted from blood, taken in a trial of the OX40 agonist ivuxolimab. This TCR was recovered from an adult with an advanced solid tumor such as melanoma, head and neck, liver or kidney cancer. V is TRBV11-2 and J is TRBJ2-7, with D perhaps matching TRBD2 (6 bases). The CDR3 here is CASSLHHRTGDSYEQYF. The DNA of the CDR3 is TGTGCCAGCAGCTTACATCACCGGACGGGGGACTCCTACGAGCAGTACTTC.